This T cell receptor beta chain was captured by sequencing in a study of vaccination and CD4 T cells after COVID-19. At the level of the study: Median time from COVID diagnosis to post-COVID sampling was approximately 3.5 months (35 to 161). Cultures acting as controls obtained a CEFX pool, an HIV-1 Nef pool, or no peptide.

This CDR3 is 16 amino acids long. Germline CDR1 and CDR2: ENHRY and SYGVKD. Trimming took 4 bases from V and 2 from J; bases not matched to a gene: 5. Sequence data for DNA of cultured CD4+ T cells were generated by the Oncomine TCR Beta short-read assay. TCRdb re-called the PCR reads through MiXCR, storing one row per CDR3 protein. The sample holds 1,500 to 2,000 distinct CDR3 sequences, about three fifths seen once. Worth noting for this clonotype: Its target is unknown.

The sample's treatment: roughly 11-day PBMC culture with coronavirus spike peptide pools or control peptides (ViraFEST assay). The unexposed donor's CD4+ T cells were collected before the COVID-19 pandemic (2011-2018). With SARS-CoV-2 S/N and four cold-coronavirus spikes, unexposed-donor CD4+ T cells were probed, cells permitting. This sequence was found in a human donor in good health. The chain carries TRBV10-3 and TRBJ2-1; 10 bases are shared with TRBD2. The specimen sequenced was CD4+ T cells from blood, cultured in vitro. DNA for the CDR3: TGTGCCATCAGTGCTCCTAGCGGGAGCACCTACAATGAGCAGTTCTTC. Translated: CAISAPSGSTYNEQFF.